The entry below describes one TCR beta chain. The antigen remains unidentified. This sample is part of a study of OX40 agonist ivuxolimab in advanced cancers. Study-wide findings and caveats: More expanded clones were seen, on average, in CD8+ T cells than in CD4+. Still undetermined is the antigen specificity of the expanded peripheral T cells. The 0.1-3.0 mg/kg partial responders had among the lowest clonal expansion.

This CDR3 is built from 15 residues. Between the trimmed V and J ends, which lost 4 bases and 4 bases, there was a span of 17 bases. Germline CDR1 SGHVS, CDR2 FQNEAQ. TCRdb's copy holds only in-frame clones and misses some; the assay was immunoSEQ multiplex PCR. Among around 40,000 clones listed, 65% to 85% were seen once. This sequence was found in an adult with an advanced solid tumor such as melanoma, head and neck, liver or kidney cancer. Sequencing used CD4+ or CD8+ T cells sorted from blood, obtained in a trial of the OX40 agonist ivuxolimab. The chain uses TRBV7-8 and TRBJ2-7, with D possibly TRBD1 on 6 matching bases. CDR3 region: CASSSRWGQWYEQYF. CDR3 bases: TGTGCCAGCAGCTCTAGATGGGGGCAATGGTACGAGCAGTACTTC.